This T cell receptor beta chain was obtained from a study of Ad26.COV2.S vaccination and SARS-CoV-2 variants. In the study overall: A COV1001 Ad26.COV2.S trial-arm participant provided the sample.

Findings of the study overall: Those who received vaccine or placebo ended up with similar non-spike TCR breadth. There was a possibility that the TCR breadth and depth analyses underestimated total T cell responses.

Treatment meaning: around 19 received Ad26.COV2.S at low or high dose, single or two shots; several received placebo; per-sample allocation not given. The investigators took samples on day 63 after the first vaccine or placebo injection. SARS-CoV-2 spike from the Wuhan strain was encoded by the vaccine, an Ad26 vector. V lost 4 bases to trimming and J lost 2 bases; unmatched junction nucleotides: 6. Germline CDR1 reads MDHEN; CDR2 reads SYDVKM. This CDR3 contains 15 residues. Sequencing used immunoSEQ multiplex PCR; TCRdb keeps in-frame clones, though not all of them. There are 440,000 or so clones in the sample; around 91% occur only once, and about 4.5% lies in the top ten. As to this clone: What it binds is not known.

The origin of this receptor is a person aged 18-60 years who received the Ad26.COV2.S COVID-19 vaccine or a placebo. The chain is built from TRBV28 and TRBJ2-3, with 7 bases aligning to TRBD1. This specimen consisted of peripheral blood, obtained in a trial of Ad26.COV2.S vaccine versus placebo. The DNA for the CDR3 is TGTGCCAGCAGTTGGAGACAGGGTGACACAGATACGCAGTATTTT. It yields the protein CASSWRQGDTDTQYF.